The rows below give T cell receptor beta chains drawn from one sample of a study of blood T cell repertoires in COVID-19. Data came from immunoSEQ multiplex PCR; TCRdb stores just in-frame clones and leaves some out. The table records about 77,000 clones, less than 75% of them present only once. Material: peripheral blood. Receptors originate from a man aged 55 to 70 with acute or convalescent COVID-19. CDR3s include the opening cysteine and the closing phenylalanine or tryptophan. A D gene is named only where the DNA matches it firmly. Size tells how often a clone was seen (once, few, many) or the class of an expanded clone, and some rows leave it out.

CDR3 DNA: TGTGCCAGCCGACCTAGCGGGCGGGCAGATACGCAGTATTTT
CDR3 protein: CASRPSGRADTQYF
V gene: TRBV3-1/TRBV3-2
J gene: TRBJ2-3
clone size: NA
D gene: TRBD2

CDR3 DNA: TGTGCCAGTAGTACCGGGAATAATTCACCCCTCCACTTT
CDR3 protein: CASSTGNNSPLHF
V gene: TRBV19
J gene: TRBJ1-6
clone size: once
D gene: NA

CDR3 DNA: TGTGCCAGCAGTGAACGAGGGTACGAGCAGTACTTC
CDR3 protein: CASSERGYEQYF
V gene: TRBV6-1
J gene: TRBJ2-7
clone size: NA
D gene: NA

CDR3 DNA: TGTGCCAGCAGCGACTTAGGGAAGAGAGAGAGGGAATATAGCAATCAGCCCCAGCATTTT
CDR3 protein: CASSDLGKREREYSNQPQHF
V gene: TRBV7-7
J gene: TRBJ1-5
clone size: NA
D gene: NA

CDR3 DNA: TGTGCCAGCAGTCCAGGACTAGCGGAGAGCACAGATACGCAGTATTTT
CDR3 protein: CASSPGLAESTDTQYF
V gene: TRBV6-6
J gene: TRBJ2-3
clone size: NA
D gene: TRBD2

CDR3 DNA: TGTGCCAGCTCACCACAGGACAGGGTATACTATGGCTACACCTTC
CDR3 protein: CASSPQDRVYYGYTF
V gene: TRBV18
J gene: TRBJ1-2
clone size: NA
D gene: TRBD1

CDR3 DNA: TGTGCCAGCAGCCAAGGCCCCCCCGGGAGTTTCTACAATGAGCAGTTCTTC
CDR3 protein: CASSQGPPGSFYNEQFF
V gene: TRBV4-2
J gene: TRBJ2-1
clone size: many
D gene: NA

CDR3 DNA: TGTGCCACCCGGTCGGGACTAGCGGGTTCCGATACGCAGTATTTT
CDR3 protein: CATRSGLAGSDTQYF
V gene: TRBV15
J gene: TRBJ2-3
clone size: NA
D gene: TRBD2

CDR3 DNA: TGTGCCAGAAGCTTGGTTACCAGGGGGAATGAGCAGTTCTTC
CDR3 protein: CARSLVTRGNEQFF
V gene: TRBV5-3
J gene: TRBJ2-1
clone size: NA
D gene: TRBD1

CDR3 DNA: TGTGCCAGCAGTCTTGGACAAGGCGGAAAGGGGGAGCTGTTTTTT
CDR3 protein: CASSLGQGGKGELFF
V gene: TRBV6-6
J gene: TRBJ2-2
clone size: NA
D gene: NA

CDR3 DNA: TGTGCCAGCAGCAAGGACAGTAATTCACCCCTCCACTTT
CDR3 protein: CASSKDSNSPLHF
V gene: TRBV7-8
J gene: TRBJ1-6
clone size: many
D gene: NA

CDR3 DNA: TGTGCCAGCAGAGACTCGGACAGGAACACTGAAGCTTTCTTT
CDR3 protein: CASRDSDRNTEAFF
V gene: TRBV6-4
J gene: TRBJ1-1
clone size: many
D gene: NA

CDR3 DNA: TGTGCCTGGAATTCTGGCCTAGCGGGAGGGCTTTTCCGAACCGGGGAGCTGTTTTTT
CDR3 protein: CAWNSGLAGGLFRTGELFF
V gene: TRBV30
J gene: TRBJ2-2
clone size: NA
D gene: TRBD2

CDR3 DNA: TGTGCCAGCAGCTTACCAGACACAGATACGCAGTATTTT
CDR3 protein: CASSLPDTDTQYF
V gene: TRBV5-6
J gene: TRBJ2-3
clone size: NA
D gene: NA

CDR3 DNA: TGTGCCAGCAGCCAGGGGACAGGGACCACAGATACGCAGTATTTT
CDR3 protein: CASSQGTGTTDTQYF
V gene: TRBV11-3
J gene: TRBJ2-3
clone size: NA
D gene: TRBD1

CDR3 DNA: TGCGCCAGCAGCCAAACAGGGTCACCGGCTGAAGCTTTCTTT
CDR3 protein: CASSQTGSPAEAFF
V gene: TRBV5-1
J gene: TRBJ1-1
clone size: NA
D gene: NA

CDR3 DNA: TGTGCCAGCAGCTTCTCGCCGCAGGGGATCGGCTACGAGCAGTACTTC
CDR3 protein: CASSFSPQGIGYEQYF
V gene: TRBV11-2
J gene: TRBJ2-7
clone size: NA
D gene: NA

CDR3 DNA: TGTGCCAGCAGCTTTGTAAGGGGATCAGGGGAGACCCAGTACTTC
CDR3 protein: CASSFVRGSGETQYF
V gene: TRBV7-9
J gene: TRBJ2-5
clone size: many
D gene: NA

CDR3 DNA: TGTGCCAGCATTCGGCAGGGGAACACTGAAGCTTTCTTT
CDR3 protein: CASIRQGNTEAFF
V gene: TRBV6-6
J gene: TRBJ1-1
clone size: NA
D gene: NA

CDR3 DNA: TGTGCCAGCAGCTTAGGAGGGCCCGGACTCTCTGGAAACACCATATATTTT
CDR3 protein: CASSLGGPGLSGNTIYF
V gene: TRBV13
J gene: TRBJ1-3
clone size: once
D gene: NA

CDR3 DNA: TGTGCCAGTAGTATAGAACTGGCGAACACCGGGGAGCTGTTTTTT
CDR3 protein: CASSIELANTGELFF
V gene: TRBV19
J gene: TRBJ2-2
clone size: NA
D gene: NA

CDR3 DNA: TGCGCCAGCACCACTAGCGGGACCGGGTTTGATGAGCAGTTCTTC
CDR3 protein: CASTTSGTGFDEQFF
V gene: TRBV5-1
J gene: TRBJ2-1
clone size: NA
D gene: TRBD2

CDR3 DNA: TGTGCTAGTGGTTTGAGGGGTGACACTGAAGCTTTCTTT
CDR3 protein: CASGLRGDTEAFF
V gene: TRBV12-5
J gene: TRBJ1-1
clone size: NA
D gene: NA

CDR3 DNA: TGTGCCAGCAGTGTTGGGGGGACAGGGGGCCTCTATGGCTACACCTTC
CDR3 protein: CASSVGGTGGLYGYTF
V gene: TRBV6-1
J gene: TRBJ1-2
clone size: NA
D gene: TRBD1